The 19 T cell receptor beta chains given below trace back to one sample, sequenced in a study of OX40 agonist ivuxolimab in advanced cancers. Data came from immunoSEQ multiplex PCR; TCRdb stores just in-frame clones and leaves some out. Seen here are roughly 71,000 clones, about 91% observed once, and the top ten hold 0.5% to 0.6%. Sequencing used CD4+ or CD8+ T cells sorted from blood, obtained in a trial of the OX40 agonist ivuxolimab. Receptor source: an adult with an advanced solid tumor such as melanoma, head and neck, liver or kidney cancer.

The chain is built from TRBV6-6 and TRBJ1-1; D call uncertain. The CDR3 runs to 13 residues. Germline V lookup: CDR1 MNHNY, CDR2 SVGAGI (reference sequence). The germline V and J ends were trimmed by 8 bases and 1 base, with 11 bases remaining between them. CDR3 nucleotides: TGTGCCAGCTTATGGGCGGCGAACACTGAAGCTTTCTTT. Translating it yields CASLWAANTEAFF.

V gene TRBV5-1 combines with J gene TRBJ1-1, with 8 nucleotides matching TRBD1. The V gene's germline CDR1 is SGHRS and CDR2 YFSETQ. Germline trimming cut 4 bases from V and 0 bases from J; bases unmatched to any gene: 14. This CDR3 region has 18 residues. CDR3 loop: CASSTAGQGQAMNTEAFF. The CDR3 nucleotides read TGCGCCAGCAGCACGGCCGGACAGGGCCAAGCTATGAACACTGAAGCTTTCTTT.

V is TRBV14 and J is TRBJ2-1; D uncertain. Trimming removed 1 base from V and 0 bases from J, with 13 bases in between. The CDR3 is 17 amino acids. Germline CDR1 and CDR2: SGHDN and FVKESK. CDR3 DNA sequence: TGTGCCAGCAGCCAAGGAAAGTCGGCTTACTCCTACAATGAGCAGTTCTTC. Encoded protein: CASSQGKSAYSYNEQFF.

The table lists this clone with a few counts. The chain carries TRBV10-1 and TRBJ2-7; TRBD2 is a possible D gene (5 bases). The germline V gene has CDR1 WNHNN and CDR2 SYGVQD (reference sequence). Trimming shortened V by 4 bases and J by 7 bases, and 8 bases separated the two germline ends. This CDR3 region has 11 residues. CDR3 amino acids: CASSGTGEQYF. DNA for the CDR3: TGCGCCAGCAGTGGGACTGGGGAGCAGTACTTC.

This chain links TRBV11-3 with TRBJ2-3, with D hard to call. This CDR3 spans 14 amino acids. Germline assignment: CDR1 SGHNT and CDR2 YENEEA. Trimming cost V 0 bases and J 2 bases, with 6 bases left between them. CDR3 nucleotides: TGTGCCAGCAGCTTAGACTCCCACACAGATACGCAGTATTTT. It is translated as CASSLDSHTDTQYF. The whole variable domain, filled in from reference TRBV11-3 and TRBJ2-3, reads EAGVVQSPRYKIIEKKQPVAFWCNPISGHNTLYWYLQNLGQGPELLIRYENEEAVDDSQLPKDRFSAERLKGVDSTLKIQPAELGDSAVYLCASSLDSHTDTQYFGPGTRLTVL.

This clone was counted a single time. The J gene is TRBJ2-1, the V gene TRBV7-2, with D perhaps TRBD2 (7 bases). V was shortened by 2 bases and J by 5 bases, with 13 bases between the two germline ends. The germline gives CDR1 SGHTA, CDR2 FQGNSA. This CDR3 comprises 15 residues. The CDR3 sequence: CASSLRGGGNNEQFF. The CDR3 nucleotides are TGTGCCAGCAGCTTAAGGGGAGGGGGGAACAATGAGCAGTTCTTC. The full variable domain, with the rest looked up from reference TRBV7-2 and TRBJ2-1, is GAGVSQSPSNKVTEKGKDVELRCDPISGHTALYWYRQSLGQGLEFLIYFQGNSAPDKSGLPSDRFSAERTGGSVSTLTIQRTQQEDSAVYLCASSLRGGGNNEQFFGPGTRLTVL.

The chain's CDR3 is CASSLRTENGYTF. Written as DNA, the CDR3 is TGTGCCAGCAGCTTAAGGACAGAGAATGGCTACACCTTC. The rearrangement joins TRBV7-9 to TRBJ1-2, with D perhaps matching TRBD1 (6 bases). Trimming took off 2 bases at V and 6 bases at J, with 10 bases between the two ends. The CDR3 has 13 residues. Per the germline V gene, CDR1 is SEHNR and CDR2 is FQNEAQ (reference sequence).

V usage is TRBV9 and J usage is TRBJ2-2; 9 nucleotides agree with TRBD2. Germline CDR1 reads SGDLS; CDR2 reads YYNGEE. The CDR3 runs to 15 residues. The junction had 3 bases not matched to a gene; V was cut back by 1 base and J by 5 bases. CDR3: CASSVSSGVTGELFF. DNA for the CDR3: TGTGCCAGCAGCGTATCTAGCGGGGTAACCGGGGAGCTGTTTTTT.

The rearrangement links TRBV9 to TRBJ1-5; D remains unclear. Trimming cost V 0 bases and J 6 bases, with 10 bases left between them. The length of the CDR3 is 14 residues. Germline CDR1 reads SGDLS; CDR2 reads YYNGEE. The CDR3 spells CASSVDFGGQPQHF. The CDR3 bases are TGTGCCAGCAGCGTAGACTTCGGCGGTCAGCCCCAGCATTTT.

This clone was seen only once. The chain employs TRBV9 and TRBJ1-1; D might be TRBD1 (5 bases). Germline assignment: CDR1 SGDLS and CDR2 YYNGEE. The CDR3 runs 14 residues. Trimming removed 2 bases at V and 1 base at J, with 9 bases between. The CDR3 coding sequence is TGTGCCAGCAGCGTTTTGACAGCGAACACTGAAGCTTTCTTT. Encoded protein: CASSVLTANTEAFF.

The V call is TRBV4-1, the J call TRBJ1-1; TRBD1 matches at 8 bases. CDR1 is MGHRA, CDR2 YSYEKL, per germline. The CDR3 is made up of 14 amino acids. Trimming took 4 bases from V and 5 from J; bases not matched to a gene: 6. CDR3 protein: CASSPRQGITEAFF. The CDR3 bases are TGCGCCAGCAGCCCTCGACAGGGGATAACTGAAGCTTTCTTT.

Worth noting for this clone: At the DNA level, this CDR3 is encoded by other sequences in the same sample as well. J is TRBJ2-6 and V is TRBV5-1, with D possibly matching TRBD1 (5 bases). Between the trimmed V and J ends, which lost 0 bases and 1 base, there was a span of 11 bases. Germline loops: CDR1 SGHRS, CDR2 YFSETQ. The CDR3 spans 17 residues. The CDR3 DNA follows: TGCGCCAGCAGCTTGGAGGTCTCAGGGTCTGGGGCCAACGTCCTGACTTTC. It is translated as CASSLEVSGSGANVLTF.

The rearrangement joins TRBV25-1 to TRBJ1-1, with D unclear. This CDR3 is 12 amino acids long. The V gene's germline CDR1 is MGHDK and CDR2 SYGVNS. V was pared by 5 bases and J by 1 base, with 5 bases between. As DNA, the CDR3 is TGTGCCAGCAGTCAGTGGAACACTGAAGCTTTCTTT. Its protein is CASSQWNTEAFF.

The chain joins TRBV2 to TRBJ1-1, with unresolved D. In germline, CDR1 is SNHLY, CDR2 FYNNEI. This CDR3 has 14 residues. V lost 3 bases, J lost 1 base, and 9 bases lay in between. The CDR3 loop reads CASSERQPNTEAFF. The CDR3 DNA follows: TGTGCCAGCAGTGAGAGGCAGCCGAACACTGAAGCTTTCTTT.

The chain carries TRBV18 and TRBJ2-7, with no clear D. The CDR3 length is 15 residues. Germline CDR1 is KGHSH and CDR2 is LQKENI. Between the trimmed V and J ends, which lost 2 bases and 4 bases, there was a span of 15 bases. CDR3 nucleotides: TGTGCCAGCTCACCAAGTTCTTGGCTACTGTACGAGCAGTACTTC. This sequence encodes CASSPSSWLLYEQYF.

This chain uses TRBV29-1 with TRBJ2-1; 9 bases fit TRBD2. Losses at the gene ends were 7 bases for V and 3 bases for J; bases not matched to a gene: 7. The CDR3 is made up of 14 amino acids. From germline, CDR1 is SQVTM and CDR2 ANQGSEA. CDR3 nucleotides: TGCAGCGGGGGCGGGACTAGCATCTACAATGAGCAGTTCTTC. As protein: CSGGGTSIYNEQFF.

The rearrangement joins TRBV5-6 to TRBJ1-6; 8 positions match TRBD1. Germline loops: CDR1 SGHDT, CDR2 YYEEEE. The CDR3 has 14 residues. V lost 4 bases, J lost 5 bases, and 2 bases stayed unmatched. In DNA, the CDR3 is TGTGCCAGCAGCCTGGGACAGGATAATTCACCCCTCCACTTT. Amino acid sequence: CASSLGQDNSPLHF.

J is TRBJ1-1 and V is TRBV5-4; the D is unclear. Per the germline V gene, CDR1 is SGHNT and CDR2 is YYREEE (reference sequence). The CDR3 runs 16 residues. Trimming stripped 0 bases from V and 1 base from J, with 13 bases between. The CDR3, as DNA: TGTGCCAGCAGCTTGGTTCATACCTCGGGGAACACTGAAGCTTTCTTT. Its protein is CASSLVHTSGNTEAFF.

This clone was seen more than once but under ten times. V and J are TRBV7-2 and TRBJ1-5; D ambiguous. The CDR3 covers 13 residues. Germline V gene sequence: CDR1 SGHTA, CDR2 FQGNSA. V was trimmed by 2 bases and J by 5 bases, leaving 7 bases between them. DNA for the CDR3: TGTGCCAGCAGCTTAATCACAGATCAGCCCCAGCATTTT. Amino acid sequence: CASSLITDQPQHF.